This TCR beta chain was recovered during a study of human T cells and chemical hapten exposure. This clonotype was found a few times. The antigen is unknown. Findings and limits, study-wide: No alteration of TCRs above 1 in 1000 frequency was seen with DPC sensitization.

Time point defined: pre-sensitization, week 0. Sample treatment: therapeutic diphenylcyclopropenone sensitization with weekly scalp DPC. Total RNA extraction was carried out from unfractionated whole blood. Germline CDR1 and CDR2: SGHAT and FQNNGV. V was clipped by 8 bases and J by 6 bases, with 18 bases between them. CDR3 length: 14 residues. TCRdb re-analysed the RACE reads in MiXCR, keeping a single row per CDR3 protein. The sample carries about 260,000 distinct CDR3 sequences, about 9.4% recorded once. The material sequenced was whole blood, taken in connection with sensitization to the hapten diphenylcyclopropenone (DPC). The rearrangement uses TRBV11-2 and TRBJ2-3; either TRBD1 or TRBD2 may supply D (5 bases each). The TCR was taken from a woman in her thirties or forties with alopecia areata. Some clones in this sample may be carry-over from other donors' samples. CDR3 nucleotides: TGTGCCAGCGGAAGAACAAGGGGAGTCGATACGCAGTATTTT. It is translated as CASGRTRGVDTQYF.